This T cell receptor beta chain originates from a study of shared clonotypes between healthy human individuals. The CDR3 contains 13 residues. Deletions cut 1 base from V and 7 bases from J, with 10 bases between. Germline V gives CDR1 SGHTA, CDR2 FQGNSA. Healthy HIV-negative adults without recent acute infections or vaccinations served as donors. Measured with immunoSEQ multiplex PCR; TCRdb has only the in-frame clones, and not every one. The table includes 2 million to 2.5 million clones, less than 95% detected once. The chain recombines TRBV7-2 with TRBJ1-1; a possible D gene is TRBD1 (5 bases). The origin of this receptor is a man aged 18 to 30 in good health. Some clones in this sample may be carry-over from other donors' samples. The specimen was naive CD4+ T cells from PBMCs. As for subset: CD45RA+ positively selected. Here the CDR3 reads CASSLELTDEAFF. The DNA of the CDR3 is TGTGCCAGCAGCTTAGAATTGACAGATGAAGCTTTCTTT.